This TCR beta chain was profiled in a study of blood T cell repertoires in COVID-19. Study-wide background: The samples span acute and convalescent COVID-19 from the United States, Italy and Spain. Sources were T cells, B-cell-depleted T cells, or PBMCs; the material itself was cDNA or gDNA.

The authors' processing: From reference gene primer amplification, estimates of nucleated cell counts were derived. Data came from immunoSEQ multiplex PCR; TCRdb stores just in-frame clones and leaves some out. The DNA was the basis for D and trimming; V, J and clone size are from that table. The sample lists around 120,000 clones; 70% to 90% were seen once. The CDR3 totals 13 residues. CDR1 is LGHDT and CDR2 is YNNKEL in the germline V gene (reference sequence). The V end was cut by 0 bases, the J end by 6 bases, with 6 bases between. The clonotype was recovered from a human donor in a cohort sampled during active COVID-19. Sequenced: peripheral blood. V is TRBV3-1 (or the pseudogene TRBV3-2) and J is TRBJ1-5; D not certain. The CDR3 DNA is TGTGCCAGCAGCCAAGATTTTAGTCAGCCCCAGCATTTT. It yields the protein CASSQDFSQPQHF.